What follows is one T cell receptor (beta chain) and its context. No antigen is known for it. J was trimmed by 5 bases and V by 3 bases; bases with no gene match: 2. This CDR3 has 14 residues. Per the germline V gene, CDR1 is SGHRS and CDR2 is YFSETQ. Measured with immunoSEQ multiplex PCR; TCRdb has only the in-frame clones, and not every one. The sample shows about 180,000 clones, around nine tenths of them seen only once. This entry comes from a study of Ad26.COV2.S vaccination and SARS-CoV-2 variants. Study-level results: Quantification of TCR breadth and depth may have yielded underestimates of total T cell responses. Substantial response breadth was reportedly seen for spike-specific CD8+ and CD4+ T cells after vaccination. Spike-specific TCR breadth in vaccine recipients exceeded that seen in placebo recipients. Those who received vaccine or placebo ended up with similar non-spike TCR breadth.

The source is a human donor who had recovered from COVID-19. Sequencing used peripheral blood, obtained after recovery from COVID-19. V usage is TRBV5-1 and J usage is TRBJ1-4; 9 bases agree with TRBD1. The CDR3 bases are TGCGCCAGCAGCTCGGACAGGGGAAATGAAAAACTGTTTTTT. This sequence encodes CASSSDRGNEKLFF.